What follows are 21 T cell receptor beta chains derived from one specimen sequenced in a study of T cell responses to AZD1222 COVID-19 vaccine. The data were produced by immunoSEQ multiplex PCR, yet TCRdb's version contains in-frame clones alone and is incomplete. The sample lists 65,000 to 90,000 clones; around nine tenths were seen once. Sequencing was performed on peripheral blood, taken 28 days after the second AZD1222 dose. These receptors were taken from an adult who received the AZD1222 COVID-19 vaccine.

The J gene is TRBJ1-2, the V gene TRBV4-1; D gene uncertain. Germline V lookup: CDR1 MGHRA, CDR2 YSYEKL. The CDR3 sequence is 14 residues long. V shed 2 bases and J shed 1 base, with 8 bases lying between them. CDR3 residues: CASSQPTLNYGYTF. The CDR3 coding sequence is TGCGCCAGCAGCCAACCGACACTTAACTATGGCTACACCTTC.

This clone has more than one count but fewer than ten. The chain uses TRBV19 and TRBJ1-5; D is unclear. CDR1 and CDR2 (germline): LNHDA, SQIVND (reference sequence). V was shortened by 1 base and J by 9 bases, with 16 bases between the two germline ends. This CDR3 has 15 residues. As DNA, the CDR3 is TGTGCCAGTAGTATAGTCCCAACAGTTGTTGGGCCCCAGCATTTT. Its translation is CASSIVPTVVGPQHF.

This chain joins TRBV15 and TRBJ2-1, with TRBD2 matching 10 bases. The V segment lost 8 bases and the J segment 0 bases; nucleotides outside the gene matches: 7. The CDR3 length is 16 residues. Germline V gives CDR1 LNHNV, CDR2 YYDKDF (reference sequence). DNA of the CDR3: TGTGCCACCCGCGCCCCTAGCGGGAGCTCCTACAATGAGCAGTTCTTC. Its protein is CATRAPSGSSYNEQFF.

In its sample, this clone was seen a few times. CDR3 sequence (DNA): TGTGCCAGTAGACAGGGGTCGAATGGCTACACCTTC. This codes for CASRQGSNGYTF. The chain couples TRBV19 to TRBJ1-2, with 7 bases aligning to TRBD1. The CDR3 covers 12 residues. The V segment lost 6 bases and the J segment 6 bases; nucleotides outside the gene matches: 4. Germline-derived CDR1 and CDR2 are LNHDA and SQIVND (reference sequence).

The chain recombines TRBV7-2 with TRBJ2-2; D gene uncertain. The germline V gene has CDR1 SGHTA and CDR2 FQGNSA. The CDR3 has 14 amino acids. Trimming removed 1 base at V and 1 base at J, with 4 bases between. CDR3 bases: TGTGCCAGCAGCTTAGACGGGAACACCGGGGAGCTGTTTTTT. Translated: CASSLDGNTGELFF. The full variable domain, in which reference TRBV7-2 and TRBJ2-2 provide the parts outside the CDR3, is GAGVSQSPSNKVTEKGKDVELRCDPISGHTALYWYRQSLGQGLEFLIYFQGNSAPDKSGLPSDRFSAERTGGSVSTLTIQRTQQEDSAVYLCASSLDGNTGELFFGEGSRLTVL.

This chain links TRBV5-1 with TRBJ1-1; TRBD1 aligns across 9 bases. Trimming cost V 3 bases and J 3 bases; bases outside gene matches: 6. CDR3 length: 15 residues. CDR1 and CDR2 (germline): SGHRS, YFSETQ. The CDR3 DNA follows: TGCGCCAGCAGCTCTCGGACAGGGGCGGACACTGAAGCTTTCTTT. This codes for CASSSRTGADTEAFF. Filled out from reference TRBV5-1 and TRBJ1-1, the complete variable domain reads KAGVTQTPRYLIKTRGQQVTLSCSPISGHRSVSWYQQTPGQGLQFLFEYFSETQRNKGNFPGRFSGRQFSNSRSEMNVSTLELGDSALYLCASSSRTGADTEAFFGQGTRLTVV.

In DNA form, the CDR3 reads TGTGCCAGCAGCACTTTGGAGGTGGGCAATCAGCCCCAGCATTTT. It yields the protein CASSTLEVGNQPQHF. The V gene is TRBV7-2, the J gene TRBJ1-5; no reliable D call. The CDR3 is 15 amino acids. From germline, CDR1 is SGHTA and CDR2 FQGNSA. The ends were cut back, 5 bases at V and 2 bases at J, with 13 bases in the middle.

J is TRBJ1-2 and V is TRBV7-2; possibly TRBD1 for D (6 bases). Trimming removed 4 bases at V and 4 bases at J, with 22 bases between. CDR3 length: 17 residues. CDR1 SGHTA and CDR2 FQGNSA come from the germline V gene. Here the CDR3 DNA reads TGTGCCAGCAGCTCCTATCCGCTGGGGGCGCCGAGCTATGGCTACACCTTC. Residues: CASSSYPLGAPSYGYTF. Full variable domain (remainder filled in from reference TRBV7-2 and TRBJ1-2): GAGVSQSPSNKVTEKGKDVELRCDPISGHTALYWYRQSLGQGLEFLIYFQGNSAPDKSGLPSDRFSAERTGGSVSTLTIQRTQQEDSAVYLCASSSYPLGAPSYGYTFGSGTRLTVV.

V is TRBV30 and J is TRBJ1-6; 9 bases agree with TRBD1. Per the germline V gene, CDR1 is GTSNPN and CDR2 is SVGIG (reference sequence). The CDR3 extends over 15 amino acids. With 3 bases clipped from V and 8 bases from J, the junction kept 8 bases outside the gene matches. The CDR3 is CAWRDRGGAHSPLHF. CDR3 DNA sequence: TGTGCCTGGAGGGACAGGGGAGGGGCACATTCACCCCTCCACTTT. Full variable domain (outside the CDR3, taken from reference TRBV30 and TRBJ1-6): SQTIHQWPATLVQPVGSPLSLECTVEGTSNPNLYWYRQAAGRGLQLLFYSVGIGQISSEVPQNLSASRPQDRQFILSSKKLLLSDSGFYLCAWRDRGGAHSPLHFGNGTRLTVT.

The chain joins TRBV4-1 to TRBJ2-2, with 8 bases identical to TRBD2. The CDR3 length is 15 residues. Losses at the gene ends were 1 base for V and 4 bases for J; bases not matched to a gene: 2. CDR1 and CDR2 (germline): MGHRA, YSYEKL. CDR3 nucleotide sequence: TGCGCCAGCAGCCAAGGACTAGCGTCCACCGGGGAGCTGTTTTTT. Residues: CASSQGLASTGELFF.

This sequence joins TRBV19 and TRBJ1-5, with D possibly matching TRBD1 (5 bases). The germline V and J ends were trimmed by 4 bases and 4 bases, with 11 bases remaining between them. Germline V gene sequence: CDR1 LNHDA, CDR2 SQIVND (reference sequence). The CDR3 is 14 amino acids. The CDR3 DNA reads TGTGCCAGTAGTAGGACGGGACGTAATCAGCCCCAGCATTTT. Translation gives CASSRTGRNQPQHF.

The genes are TRBV6-4 and TRBJ2-3, with 7 nucleotides matching TRBD2. CDR3 length equals 18 residues. V dropped 4 bases and J dropped 0; count of bases not matched to a gene: 13. Germline V gives CDR1 MRHNA, CDR2 SNTAGT. DNA of the CDR3: TGTGCCAGCAGTGCCTCGCGACATTTAGCGGGTAGCACAGATACGCAGTATTTT. Translation: CASSASRHLAGSTDTQYF.

The chain carries TRBV5-8 and TRBJ2-3; D uncertain. Germline CDR1 is SGHTS and CDR2 is YDEGEE. The CDR3 is 13 amino acids. Trimming pared 0 bases from V and 5 bases from J, leaving 7 bases between. The CDR3 coding sequence is TGTGCCAGCAGCTTGGAGGGCTTAGATACGCAGTATTTT. Its translation: CASSLEGLDTQYF.

The CDR3 region is CAWSGAGYSNQPQHF. The CDR3 region has the DNA TGTGCCTGGAGTGGTGCCGGATATAGCAATCAGCCCCAGCATTTT. The chain is built from TRBV30 and TRBJ1-5; unclear D gene. V was trimmed by 1 base and J by 0 bases, leaving 10 bases between them. The CDR3 sequence is 15 residues long. The germline gives CDR1 GTSNPN, CDR2 SVGIG (reference sequence).

This CDR3 reads CASSPLADHYNEQFF. DNA for the CDR3: TGTGCCAGCAGCCCACTAGCGGACCATTACAATGAGCAGTTCTTC. The rearrangement uses TRBV9 and TRBJ2-1, with 8 bases identical to TRBD2. The germline V gene has CDR1 SGDLS and CDR2 YYNGEE. V lost 4 bases, J lost 4 bases, and 7 bases stayed unmatched. The CDR3 has 15 amino acids.

DNA for the CDR3: TGTGCCAGCAGCTTGAATGGGGACTATGGCTACACCTTC. The encoded protein is CASSLNGDYGYTF. The V gene is TRBV5-6, the J gene TRBJ1-2; the D is unclear. Germline V CDR1 and CDR2: SGHDT, YYEEEE. This CDR3 contains 13 residues. Trimming left V 1 base short and J 3 bases short, with 7 bases between.

The chain combines TRBV14 with TRBJ2-4; no clear D gene. CDR1 and CDR2 (germline): SGHDN, FVKESK. This CDR3 region has 13 residues. Trimming pared 0 bases from V and 5 bases from J, leaving 5 bases between. CDR3 protein: CASSQELQNIQYF. The CDR3, as DNA: TGTGCCAGCAGCCAAGAACTGCAAAACATTCAGTACTTC.

The rearrangement uses TRBV2 and TRBJ1-5; the D gene is possibly TRBD1 (6 bases). The CDR3 has 15 amino acids. Trimming pared 3 bases from V and 1 base from J, leaving 10 bases between. Germline V gene sequence: CDR1 SNHLY, CDR2 FYNNEI. CDR3 DNA: TGTGCCAGCAGTGACAGGGGAAGAAGCAATCAGCCCCAGCATTTT. This sequence encodes CASSDRGRSNQPQHF.

The gene calls are TRBV14 and TRBJ2-7; D not resolved. CDR1 is SGHDN, CDR2 FVKESK, per germline. The V gene lost 1 base and the J gene lost 0 bases, with 13 bases spanning the gap. The CDR3 spans 16 residues. The CDR3, as DNA: TGTGCCAGCAGCCAAGGTAGCCGGGTGGGCTCCTACGAGCAGTACTTC. Amino acid sequence: CASSQGSRVGSYEQYF.

This chain links TRBV25-1 with TRBJ1-2, with D perhaps matching TRBD1 (5 bases). V was trimmed by 8 bases and J by 8 bases, leaving 18 bases between them. The CDR3 length is 13 residues. From germline, CDR1 is MGHDK and CDR2 SYGVNS. The CDR3 sequence: CASGETGRRGYTF. The CDR3 bases are TGTGCCAGCGGAGAGACGGGACGGCGCGGCTACACCTTC.

This clone was detected only a few times. V gene TRBV7-9 combines with J gene TRBJ1-1; TRBD1 might be the D (5 bases). V shed 7 bases and J shed 5 bases, with 17 bases lying between them. This CDR3 has 14 residues. CDR1 SEHNR and CDR2 FQNEAQ come from the germline V gene (reference sequence). The CDR3 loop reads CASTYIGGDTEAFF. CDR3 in DNA: TGTGCCAGCACCTATATCGGGGGTGATACTGAAGCTTTCTTT.